The 12 T cell receptor beta chains below all came from one sample that was sequenced in a study of PD-1 blockade in classical Hodgkin lymphoma. This table comes from immunoSEQ multiplex PCR, and its TCRdb copy is limited to in-frame clones, with some not included. The data show 50,000 to 65,000 clones, over 85% seen once. Regarding time point: cycle 4 day 1 (C4D1), after around six weeks of nivolumab. Every patient experienced relapse after autologous stem cell transplantation, and brentuximab vedotin exposure varied. The sequencing used peripheral blood mononuclear cells (PBMCs), collected before the fourth cycle of nivolumab. These receptors were taken from a human donor with classical Hodgkin lymphoma.

This chain joins TRBV5-6 and TRBJ1-2; possibly TRBD1 for D (5 bases). This CDR3 spans 14 amino acids. Germline V CDR1 and CDR2: SGHDT, YYEEEE. Trimming took off 2 bases at V and 0 bases at J, with 8 bases between the two ends. The CDR3 DNA sequence: TGTGCCAGCAGCTTTGGGGGATCTAACTATGGCTACACCTTC. This encodes CASSFGGSNYGYTF.

The chain uses TRBV7-2 and TRBJ1-1, with D possibly being TRBD1 (5 bases). In germline, CDR1 is SGHTA, CDR2 FQGNSA. The ends were cut back, 3 bases at V and 4 bases at J, with 12 bases in the middle. The CDR3 is made up of 14 amino acids. CDR3 in DNA: TGTGCCAGCAGCTTCAACGTAAGGGGCACTGAAGCTTTCTTT. Amino acids: CASSFNVRGTEAFF. The full variable domain, in which reference TRBV7-2 and TRBJ1-1 provide the parts outside the CDR3, is GAGVSQSPSNKVTEKGKDVELRCDPISGHTALYWYRQSLGQGLEFLIYFQGNSAPDKSGLPSDRFSAERTGGSVSTLTIQRTQQEDSAVYLCASSFNVRGTEAFFGQGTRLTVV.

This chain uses TRBV2 with TRBJ2-5, with unresolved D. This CDR3 is built from 13 residues. Germline-derived CDR1 and CDR2 are SNHLY and FYNNEI. V was pared by 5 bases and J by 9 bases, with 16 bases between. The DNA for the CDR3 is TGTGCCAGCAGTATAGGGCAGGCTGAGGCCCAGTACTTC. This translates into CASSIGQAEAQYF.

J is TRBJ2-7 and V is TRBV6-5; 8 nucleotides match TRBD2. Germline trimming cut 6 bases from V and 6 bases from J; bases unmatched to any gene: 7. Germline V gene sequence: CDR1 MNHEY, CDR2 SVGAGI. The CDR3 has 13 amino acids. The CDR3 is CASSPGGVFEQYF. DNA of the CDR3: TGTGCCAGCAGCCCCGGGGGGGTGTTCGAGCAGTACTTC.

The V call is TRBV21-1, the J call TRBJ2-3; the table's D call, TRBD1, was not checked against the DNA. TRBV21-1 corresponds to a pseudogene. The length of the CDR3 is 18 residues. The CDR3 bases are TGTGCCAGCAGCAAACTCCCCCAGGGGATGGATTGCACAGATACGCAGTATTTT. Residues: CASSKLPQGMDCTDTQYF.

The CDR3 coding sequence is TGTGCCAGCAGTAGGGAAAGGCGGGAGACCCAGTACTTC. Protein sequence: CASSRERRETQYF. The genes are TRBV2 and TRBJ2-5; D gene uncertain. CDR3 length: 13 residues. In germline, CDR1 is SNHLY, CDR2 FYNNEI. V dropped 5 bases and J dropped 5 bases, with 12 bases sitting between them.

The rearrangement uses TRBV7-8 and TRBJ2-5; D remains ambiguous. V lost 5 bases and J 1 base, leaving 23 bases between the germline ends. The CDR3 totals 18 residues. Germline CDR1 and CDR2: SGHVS and FQNEAQ. The CDR3 sequence: CASSQLGRNTFPQETQYF. For the CDR3, the DNA is TGTGCCAGCAGCCAGCTGGGCAGGAATACCTTCCCCCAAGAGACCCAGTACTTC.

The chain joins TRBV6-1 to TRBJ1-2; TRBD1 matches at 8 bases. Germline V CDR1 and CDR2: MNHNS, SASEGT. This CDR3 comprises 13 residues. V dropped 6 bases and J dropped 3; count of bases not matched to a gene: 3. CDR3 amino acids: CASSRGRDYGYTF. The CDR3 region has the DNA TGTGCCAGCAGCAGGGGGCGCGACTATGGCTACACCTTC.

This clone was recorded only once. The chain links TRBV19 to TRBJ2-1; D is unclear. Trimming removed 5 bases at V and 5 bases at J, with 4 bases between. This CDR3 region has 11 residues. The germline gives CDR1 LNHDA, CDR2 SQIVND (reference sequence). In DNA form, the CDR3 reads TGTGCCAGTAGTTTTAACAATGAGCAGTTCTTC. Its translation: CASSFNNEQFF.

Here the CDR3 DNA reads TGTGCCAGCAGTTACCTGACAGTGTCAGATACGCAGTATTTT. This gives the protein CASSYLTVSDTQYF. The chain has TRBV6-5 and TRBJ2-3; a possible D gene is TRBD1 (5 bases). The CDR3 runs to 14 residues. V was cut by 2 bases and J by 4 bases, with 10 bases left in between. From germline, CDR1 is MNHEY and CDR2 SVGAGI.

This chain uses TRBV28 with TRBJ2-7; D gene ambiguous. Germline-derived CDR1 and CDR2 are MDHEN and SYDVKM. The ends were cut back, 4 bases at V and 3 bases at J, with 16 bases in the middle. The CDR3 loop spans 15 amino acids. The CDR3 sequence: CASSSPPLAGYEQYF. CDR3 DNA sequence: TGTGCCAGCAGTTCACCCCCCCTCGCAGGCTACGAGCAGTACTTC.

The rearrangement joins TRBV2 to TRBJ1-2; a possible D gene is TRBD1 (5 bases). CDR1 and CDR2 (germline): SNHLY, FYNNEI. V lost 6 bases, J lost 4 bases, and 24 bases lay in between. This CDR3 is 17 amino acids long. This CDR3 reads CASSQGGGLSPTYGYTF. The CDR3, as DNA: TGTGCCAGCAGCCAAGGCGGGGGTTTGTCACCAACCTATGGCTACACCTTC.